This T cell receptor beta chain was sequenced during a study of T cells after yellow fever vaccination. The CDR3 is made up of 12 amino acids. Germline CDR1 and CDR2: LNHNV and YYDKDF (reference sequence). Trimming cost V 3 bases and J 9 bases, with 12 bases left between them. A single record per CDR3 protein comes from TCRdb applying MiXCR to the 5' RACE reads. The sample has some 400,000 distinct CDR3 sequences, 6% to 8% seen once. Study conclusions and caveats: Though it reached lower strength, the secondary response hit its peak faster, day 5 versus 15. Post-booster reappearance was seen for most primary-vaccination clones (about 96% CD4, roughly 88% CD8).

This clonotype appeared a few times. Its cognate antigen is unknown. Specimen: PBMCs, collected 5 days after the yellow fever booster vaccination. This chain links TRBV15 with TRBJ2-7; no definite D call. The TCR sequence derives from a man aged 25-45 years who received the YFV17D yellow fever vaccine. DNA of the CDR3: TGTGCCACCAGCAGGGATATAGGCGGGCAGTACTTC. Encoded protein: CATSRDIGGQYF.